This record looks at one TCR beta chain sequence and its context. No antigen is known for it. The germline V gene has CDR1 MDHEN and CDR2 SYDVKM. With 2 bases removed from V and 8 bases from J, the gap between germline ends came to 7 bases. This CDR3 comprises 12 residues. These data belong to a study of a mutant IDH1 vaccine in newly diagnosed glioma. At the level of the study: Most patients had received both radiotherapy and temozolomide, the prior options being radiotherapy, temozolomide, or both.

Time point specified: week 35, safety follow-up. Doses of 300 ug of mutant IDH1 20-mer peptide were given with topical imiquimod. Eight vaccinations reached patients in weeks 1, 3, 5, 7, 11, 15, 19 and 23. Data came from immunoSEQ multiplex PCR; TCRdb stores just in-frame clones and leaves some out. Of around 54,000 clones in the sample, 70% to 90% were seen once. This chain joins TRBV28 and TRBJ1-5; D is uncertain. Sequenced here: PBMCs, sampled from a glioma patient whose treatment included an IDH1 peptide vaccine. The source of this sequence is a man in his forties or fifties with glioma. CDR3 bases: TGTGCCAGCAGTTTAAGTATGAAGCCCCAGCATTTT. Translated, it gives CASSLSMKPQHF.